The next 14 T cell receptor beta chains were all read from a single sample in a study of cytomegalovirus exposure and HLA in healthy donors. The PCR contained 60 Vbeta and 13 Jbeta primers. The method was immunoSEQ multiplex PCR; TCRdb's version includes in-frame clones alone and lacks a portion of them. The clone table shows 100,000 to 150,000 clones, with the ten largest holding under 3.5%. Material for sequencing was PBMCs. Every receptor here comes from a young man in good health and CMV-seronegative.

The CDR3 reads CASSLATTQNTEAFF. The CDR3 DNA reads as TGTGCCAGCAGCTTAGCAACTACACAGAACACTGAAGCTTTCTTT. The gene calls are TRBV7-2 and TRBJ1-1; D not resolved. The length of the CDR3 is 15 residues. Trimming stripped 0 bases from V and 1 base from J, with 9 bases between. Germline lookup yields CDR1 SGHTA and CDR2 FQGNSA.

The CDR3 region has the DNA TGTGCCAGCAGTTTCTCGGGGTTGGGCACTGAAGCTTTCTTT. Translation gives CASSFSGLGTEAFF. The chain has TRBV28 and TRBJ1-1; D remains ambiguous. Trimming took 3 bases from V and 4 from J, leaving 12 bases between them. CDR1 MDHEN and CDR2 SYDVKM come from the germline V gene. The CDR3 sequence is 14 residues long.

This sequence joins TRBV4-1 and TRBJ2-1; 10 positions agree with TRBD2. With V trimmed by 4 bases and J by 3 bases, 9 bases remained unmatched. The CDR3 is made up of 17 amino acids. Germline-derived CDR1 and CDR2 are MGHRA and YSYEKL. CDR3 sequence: CASSPQGLAVHYNEQFF. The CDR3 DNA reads TGCGCCAGCAGCCCCCAAGGACTAGCGGTTCACTACAATGAGCAGTTCTTC.

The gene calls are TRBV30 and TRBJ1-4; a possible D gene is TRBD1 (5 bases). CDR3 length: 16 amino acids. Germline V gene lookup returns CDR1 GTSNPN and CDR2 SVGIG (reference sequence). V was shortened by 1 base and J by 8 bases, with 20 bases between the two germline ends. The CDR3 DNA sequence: TGTGCCTGGAGTGGGACGGAAGAATCCCCAGGGGAAAAACTGTTTTTT. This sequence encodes CAWSGTEESPGEKLFF.

The CDR3 bases are TGTGCCAGCCCTCCGGGACAGGGGGCGCCAGATACGCAGTATTTT. Its protein product is CASPPGQGAPDTQYF. This rearrangement joins TRBV28 to TRBJ2-3; TRBD1 aligns across 12 bases. CDR3 length: 15 amino acids. Losses at the gene ends were 8 bases for V and 4 bases for J; bases not matched to a gene: 7. Germline CDR1 MDHEN, CDR2 SYDVKM.

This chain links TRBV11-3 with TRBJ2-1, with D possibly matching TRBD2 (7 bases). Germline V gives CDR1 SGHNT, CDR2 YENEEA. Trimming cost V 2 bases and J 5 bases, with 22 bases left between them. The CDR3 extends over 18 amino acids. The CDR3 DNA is TGTGCCAGCAGCTTAAGCGGGATGGGGGCGGGTTCGGACAATGAGCAGTTCTTC. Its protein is CASSLSGMGAGSDNEQFF.

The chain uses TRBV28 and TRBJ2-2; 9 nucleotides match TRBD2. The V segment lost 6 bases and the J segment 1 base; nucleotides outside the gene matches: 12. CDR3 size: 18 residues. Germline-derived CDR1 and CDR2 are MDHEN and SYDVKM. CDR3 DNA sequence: TGTGCCAGCAGAGATTCAGATCCTAGCGGGGTGAACACCGGGGAGCTGTTTTTT. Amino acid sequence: CASRDSDPSGVNTGELFF.

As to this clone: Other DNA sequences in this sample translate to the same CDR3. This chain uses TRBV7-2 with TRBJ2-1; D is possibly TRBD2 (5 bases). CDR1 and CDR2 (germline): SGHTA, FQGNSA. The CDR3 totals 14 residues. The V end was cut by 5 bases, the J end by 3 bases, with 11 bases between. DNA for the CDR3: TGTGCCAGCAGCCCAGAGGGCGTCTACAATGAGCAGTTCTTC. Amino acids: CASSPEGVYNEQFF.

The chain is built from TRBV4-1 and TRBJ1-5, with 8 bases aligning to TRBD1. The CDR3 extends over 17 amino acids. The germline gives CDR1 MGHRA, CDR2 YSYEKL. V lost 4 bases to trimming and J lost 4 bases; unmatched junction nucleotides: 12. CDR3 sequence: CASSLRTGMEQNQPQHF. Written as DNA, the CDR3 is TGCGCCAGCAGCCTACGGACAGGGATGGAGCAAAATCAGCCCCAGCATTTT.

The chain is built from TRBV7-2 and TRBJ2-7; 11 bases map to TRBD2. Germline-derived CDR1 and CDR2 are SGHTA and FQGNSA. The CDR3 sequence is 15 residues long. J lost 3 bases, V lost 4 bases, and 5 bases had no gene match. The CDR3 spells CASSSSGRNFYEQYF. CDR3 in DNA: TGTGCCAGCAGCTCTAGCGGGAGGAACTTCTACGAGCAGTACTTC.

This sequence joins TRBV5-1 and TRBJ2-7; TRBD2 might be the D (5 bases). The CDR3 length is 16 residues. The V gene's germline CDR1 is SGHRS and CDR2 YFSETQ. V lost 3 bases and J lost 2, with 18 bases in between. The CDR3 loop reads CASSSERGRLAYEQYF. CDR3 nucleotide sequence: TGCGCCAGCAGCTCCGAACGGGGAAGGCTGGCCTACGAGCAGTACTTC. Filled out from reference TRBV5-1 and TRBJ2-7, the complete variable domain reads KAGVTQTPRYLIKTRGQQVTLSCSPISGHRSVSWYQQTPGQGLQFLFEYFSETQRNKGNFPGRFSGRQFSNSRSEMNVSTLELGDSALYLCASSSERGRLAYEQYFGPGTRLTVT.

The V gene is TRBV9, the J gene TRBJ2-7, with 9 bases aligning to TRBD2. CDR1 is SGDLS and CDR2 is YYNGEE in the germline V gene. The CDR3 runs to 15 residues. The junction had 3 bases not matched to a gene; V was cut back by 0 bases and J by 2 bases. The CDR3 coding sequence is TGTGCCAGCAGCGTAGAGACTAGCGGACCCTACGAGCAGTACTTC. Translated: CASSVETSGPYEQYF.

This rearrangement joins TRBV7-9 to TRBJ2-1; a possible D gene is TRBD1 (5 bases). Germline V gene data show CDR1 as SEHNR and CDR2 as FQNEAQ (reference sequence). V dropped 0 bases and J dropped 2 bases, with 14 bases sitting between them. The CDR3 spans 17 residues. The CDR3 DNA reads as TGTGCCAGCAGCTTAGCGCTAGGGGCGGAGACCTACAATGAGCAGTTCTTC. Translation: CASSLALGAETYNEQFF.

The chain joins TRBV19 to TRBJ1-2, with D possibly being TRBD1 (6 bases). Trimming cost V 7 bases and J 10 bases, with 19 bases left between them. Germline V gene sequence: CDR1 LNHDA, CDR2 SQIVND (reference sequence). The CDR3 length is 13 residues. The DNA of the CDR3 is TGTGCCAGTAACACGGACAGCCGAGGGTACTACACCTTC. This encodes CASNTDSRGYYTF. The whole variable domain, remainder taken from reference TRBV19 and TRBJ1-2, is DGGITQSPKYLFRKEGQNVTLSCEQNLNHDAMYWYRQDPGQGLRLIYYSQIVNDFQKGDIAEGYSVSREKKESFPLTVTSAQKNPTAFYLCASNTDSRGYYTFGSGTRLTVV.